The 20 T cell receptor beta chains presented below share a single source sample, sequenced in a study of read filtering for tumor transcriptome and immune sequencing. Molecular barcoded adaptors covering alpha/delta and beta/gamma chains were used on around 400 ng RNA. TCRdb analysed the reads with MiXCR anew, one entry per CDR3 protein. The sample lists 50,000 or so distinct CDR3 sequences; roughly 20% were seen once. Sequencing was carried out using a population of CD138-negative cells sorted from bone marrow. The receptor set was obtained from a donor at least 40 years old with multiple myeloma.

Ten or more counts support this clonotype. One junction end disagrees with the germline gene, perhaps due to a read error. The chain couples TRBV30 to TRBJ1-2, with D unresolved. The CDR3 is 15 amino acids. Looked up from germline, CDR1 is GTSNPN and CDR2 is SVGIG (reference sequence). CDR3 residues: CAWSVLSQTNYGCTF. The CDR3 coding sequence is TGTGCCTGGAGTGTACTATCACAGACTAACTATGGCTGCACCTTC.

This clonotype appeared many times. The V gene is TRBV7-9, the J gene TRBJ2-3; the D call may be TRBD1 or TRBD2 (5 bases each). V was shortened by 0 bases and J by 2 bases, with 15 bases between the two germline ends. This CDR3 is built from 17 residues. Germline V gene sequence: CDR1 SEHNR, CDR2 FQNEAQ (reference sequence). The CDR3 loop is CASSLAKGPEITDTQYF. CDR3 in DNA: TGTGCCAGCAGCTTAGCTAAGGGACCGGAGATCACAGATACGCAGTATTTT.

This clonotype was observed at least ten times. The chain carries TRBV6-4 and TRBJ2-1, with TRBD2 matching over 13 bases. Germline assignment: CDR1 MRHNA and CDR2 SNTAGT. The CDR3 runs to 19 residues. V lost 4 bases, J lost 2 bases, and 11 bases stayed unmatched. Written as DNA, the CDR3 is TGTGCCAGCAGTGCCAACACCCGGACTAGCGGGAGCCCCTACAATGAGCAGTTCTTC. The encoded protein is CASSANTRTSGSPYNEQFF.

This clonotype was observed at least ten times. The V gene is TRBV20-1, the J gene TRBJ2-3; 14 positions agree with TRBD2. Trimming at V came to 4 bases and at J to 5 bases, leaving 8 bases not matched to a gene. This CDR3 comprises 16 residues. Germline CDR1 DFQATT, CDR2 SNEGSKA (reference sequence). CDR3 sequence reads: CSATRLAGGLIDTQYF. CDR3 in DNA: TGCAGTGCTACCCGACTAGCGGGAGGGCTTATAGATACGCAGTATTTT.

Many counts were recorded for this clonotype. One end of the junction does not line up with germline, which may come from a read error. CDR3 sequence reads: CSVEDGNQPQHF. The CDR3 nucleotides read TGCAGCGTGGAAGACGGGAATCAGCCCCAGCATTTT. The chain has TRBV29-1 and TRBJ1-5; D is unresolved. Germline V gene sequence: CDR1 SQVTM, CDR2 ANQGSEA. The CDR3 length is 12 residues.

This clonotype was picked up a small number of times. V gene TRBV27 combines with J gene TRBJ1-1; D call uncertain. This CDR3 has 14 residues. V gave up 7 bases and J gave up 4 bases, with 16 bases separating them. Germline-derived CDR1 and CDR2 are MNHEY and SMNVEV (reference sequence). In DNA, the CDR3 is TGTGCCAGCACCCCGACGGGTCGAGCCACTGAAGCTTTCTTT. Amino acids: CASTPTGRATEAFF.

Many counts were recorded for this clonotype. The chain recombines TRBV5-1 with TRBJ2-1; D possibly corresponds to TRBD2 (6 bases). The germline gives CDR1 SGHRS, CDR2 YFSETQ. There are 15 residues in the CDR3. With 6 bases removed from V and 4 bases from J, the gap between germline ends came to 17 bases. The CDR3 sequence: CASTLGDGGYNEQFF. For the CDR3, the DNA is TGCGCCAGCACCTTAGGGGATGGAGGGTACAATGAGCAGTTCTTC. The full variable domain, rest sourced from reference TRBV5-1 and TRBJ2-1, is KAGVTQTPRYLIKTRGQQVTLSCSPISGHRSVSWYQQTPGQGLQFLFEYFSETQRNKGNFPGRFSGRQFSNSRSEMNVSTLELGDSALYLCASTLGDGGYNEQFFGPGTRLTVL.

This clonotype was picked up many times. V gene TRBV6-1 combines with J gene TRBJ2-5, with D perhaps matching TRBD2 (5 bases). The CDR3 is made up of 13 amino acids. The V and J ends lost 5 bases and 3 bases respectively, with 10 bases between them. Germline-derived CDR1 and CDR2 are MNHNS and SASEGT. The CDR3 nucleotides are TGTGCCAGCAGTTTCGCGGAGGAAGAGACCCAGTACTTC. Translating it yields CASSFAEEETQYF.

This clonotype has a count of ten or more. This chain uses TRBV11-2 with TRBJ2-2; TRBD1 might be the D (6 bases). Per the germline V gene, CDR1 is SGHAT and CDR2 is FQNNGV. The V end was cut by 1 base, the J end by 6 bases, with 12 bases between. This CDR3 region has 15 residues. Here the CDR3 DNA reads TGTGCCAGCAGCTTAGTGGGGGCATTCGCCGGGGAGCTGTTTTTT. It is translated as CASSLVGAFAGELFF. Together with reference TRBV11-2 and TRBJ2-2, the CDR3 gives the full variable domain: EAGVAQSPRYKIIEKRQSVAFWCNPISGHATLYWYQQILGQGPKLLIQFQNNGVVDDSQLPKDRFSAERLKGVDSTLKIQPAKLEDSAVYLCASSLVGAFAGELFFGEGSRLTVL.

This clonotype was detected many times. Its ends do not fully match the called genes, so a read error is possible. V and J are TRBV5-1 and TRBJ2-5; TRBD2 agrees at 9 bases. Germline V gene sequence: CDR1 SGHRS, CDR2 YFSETQ. The CDR3 has 14 amino acids. The CDR3 spells CASSLAGAGETQYF. As DNA, the CDR3 is TGTGCCAGCAGCTTAGCGGGAGCCGGTGAGACCCAGTACTTC.

Many counts were recorded for this clonotype. The gene calls are TRBV27 and TRBJ2-1; 7 bases line up with TRBD2. The CDR3 is made up of 15 amino acids. Trimming cost V 4 bases and J 7 bases; bases outside gene matches: 10. From germline, CDR1 is MNHEY and CDR2 SMNVEV (reference sequence). The CDR3 here is CASSSSGALWNEQFF. The CDR3 coding sequence is TGTGCCAGCAGTTCCAGCGGGGCCCTTTGGAATGAGCAGTTCTTC.

The gene calls are TRBV4-2 and TRBJ2-7, with D possibly TRBD2 on 5 matching bases. The CDR3 length is 14 residues. Germline loops: CDR1 LGHNA, CDR2 YNFKEQ. Trimming took 6 bases from V and 1 from J, leaving 13 bases between them. The CDR3 nucleotides read TGTGCCAGCAGTCAGGCGGGTCGATCCTACGAGCAGTACTTC. Translated, it gives CASSQAGRSYEQYF.

This clonotype showed up just a few times. The V and J genes are TRBV20-1 and TRBJ2-5; TRBD2 might be the D (5 bases). In germline, CDR1 is DFQATT, CDR2 SNEGSKA (reference sequence). V lost 6 bases to trimming and J lost 4 bases, with 15 bases between them. The CDR3 loop spans 13 amino acids. The CDR3 bases are TGCAGTGCCCCGAGGGATCGTCGAGAGACCCAGTACTTC. Protein sequence: CSAPRDRRETQYF.

This clonotype showed up many times. The chain uses TRBV12-3 or TRBV12-4 and TRBJ2-7; tentatively, D is TRBD1 or TRBD2 (5 bases each). This CDR3 comprises 13 residues. V was cut by 6 bases and J by 2 bases, with 11 bases left in between. The CDR3 sequence is CASRRDGAYEQYF. CDR3 nucleotide sequence: TGTGCCAGCAGGAGGGACGGAGCCTACGAGCAGTACTTC.

This clonotype was found many times. The V and J genes are TRBV4-2 and TRBJ2-7; TRBD2 matches 10 bases. CDR1 LGHNA and CDR2 YNFKEQ come from the germline V gene. V lost 2 bases to trimming and J lost 5 bases; unmatched junction nucleotides: 6. This CDR3 has 15 residues. The CDR3 sequence: CASSQTGTSVDEQYF. As DNA, the CDR3 is TGTGCCAGCAGCCAAACCGGGACTAGCGTAGACGAGCAGTACTTC.

J is TRBJ2-1 and V is TRBV4-2, with D perhaps TRBD2 (5 bases). CDR3 length: 16 residues. V lost 0 bases and J 1 base, leaving 10 bases between the germline ends. Germline V gives CDR1 LGHNA, CDR2 YNFKEQ. The CDR3 region has the DNA TGTGCCAGCAGCCAAGAGAGCGGTAGTTCCTACAATGAGCAGTTCTTC. It encodes CASSQESGSSYNEQFF.

The sample holds many counts of this clonotype. The chain recombines TRBV3-1 with TRBJ1-1; no definite D call. The CDR3 has 13 residues. Germline assignment: CDR1 LGHDT and CDR2 YNNKEL (reference sequence). V dropped 5 bases and J dropped 0 bases, with 7 bases sitting between them. The chain's CDR3 is CASSDRVNTEAFF. Written as DNA, the CDR3 is TGTGCCAGCAGCGATAGGGTGAACACTGAAGCTTTCTTT.

The sample holds many counts of this clonotype. The chain joins TRBV7-2 to TRBJ2-1; the match to TRBD2 covers 8 bases. CDR3 size: 16 residues. The V gene's germline CDR1 is SGHTA and CDR2 FQGNSA. J lost 8 bases, V lost 3 bases, and 12 bases had no gene match. Written as DNA, the CDR3 is TGTGCCAGCAGCTTCAGCGCGGGAGGCTCTTGGGATGAGCAGTTCTTC. Translating it yields CASSFSAGGSWDEQFF.

This rearrangement joins TRBV29-1 to TRBJ2-7, with 14 bases lining up with TRBD2. The germline V gene has CDR1 SQVTM and CDR2 ANQGSEA. Trimming took 6 bases from V and 5 from J; bases not matched to a gene: 6. This CDR3 region has 14 residues. The CDR3 is CSVGTSGRNNEQYF. In DNA, the CDR3 is TGCAGCGTAGGGACTAGCGGGAGAAACAACGAGCAGTACTTC.

Comment on this clonotype: A read error may be the cause here, since a much bigger clone is one base away. The chain carries TRBV5-6 and TRBJ1-2, with a weak D call TRBD1 (6 bases). This CDR3 region has 15 residues. Germline lookup yields CDR1 SGHDT and CDR2 YYEEEE. The CDR3 DNA sequence: TGTGCCAGCAGCCCAAGAGCCGACAGGATCTATGGCCACACCTTC. It yields the protein CASSPRADRIYGHTF.